In its sample, the clone carrying this T cell receptor beta chain was seen a few times. This sample's treatment: about 20 received Ad26.COV2.S at low or high dose, single or two shots; several received placebo; per-sample allocation not given. Sampling took place 63 days after the first vaccine or placebo injection. An Ad26 vector carrying the Wuhan-strain SARS-CoV-2 spike served as the vaccine. The data belong to a study of Ad26.COV2.S vaccination and SARS-CoV-2 variants. Across the whole study: Each vaccinee took Ad26.COV2.S intramuscularly, once or twice 56 days apart.

This CDR3 spans 15 amino acids. V dropped 2 bases and J dropped 5 bases, with 16 bases sitting between them. Germline V gene lookup returns CDR1 SGHRS and CDR2 YFSETQ. Clones were sequenced by immunoSEQ multiplex PCR, and TCRdb holds only the in-frame ones, with some missing. The sample lists some 250,000 clones; around 89% were seen once. J is TRBJ1-1 and V is TRBV5-1; TRBD1 is a possible D gene (5 bases). This clonotype was obtained from a person between 18 and 65 years old who received the Ad26.COV2.S COVID-19 vaccine or a placebo. The sequencing here drew on peripheral blood, taken in a trial of Ad26.COV2.S vaccine versus placebo. DNA of the CDR3: TGCGCCAGCAGCTTCCAGACGGGGGTCCAGACTGAAGCTTTCTTT. Residues: CASSFQTGVQTEAFF.